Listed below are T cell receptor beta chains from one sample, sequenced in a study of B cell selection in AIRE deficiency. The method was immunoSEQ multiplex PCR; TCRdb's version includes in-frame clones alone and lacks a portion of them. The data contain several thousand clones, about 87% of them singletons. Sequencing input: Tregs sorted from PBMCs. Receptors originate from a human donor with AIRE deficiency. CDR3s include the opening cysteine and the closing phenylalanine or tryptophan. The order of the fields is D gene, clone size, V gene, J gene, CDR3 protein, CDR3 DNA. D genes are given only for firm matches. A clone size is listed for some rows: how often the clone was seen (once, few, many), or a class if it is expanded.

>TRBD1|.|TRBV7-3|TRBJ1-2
CASSFGQGLSGYTF
TGTGCCAGCAGCTTTGGACAGGGTCTTTCTGGCTACACCTTC
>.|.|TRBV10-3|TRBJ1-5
CAISEKGAQPQHF
TGTGCCATCAGTGAGAAAGGAGCTCAGCCCCAGCATTTT
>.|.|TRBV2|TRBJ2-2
CASSEDPRGGELFF
TGTGCCAGCAGTGAAGACCCTAGGGGCGGGGAGCTGTTTTTT
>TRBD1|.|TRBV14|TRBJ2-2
CASSQRQGPDTGELFF
TGTGCCAGCAGCCAAAGACAGGGCCCCGACACCGGGGAGCTGTTTTTT
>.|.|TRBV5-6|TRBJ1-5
CASSLGRTVREGQPQHF
TGTGCCAGCAGCTTGGGAAGGACGGTAAGGGAGGGTCAGCCCCAGCATTTT
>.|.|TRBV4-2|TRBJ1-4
CASSQGLREKLFF
TGTGCCAGCAGCCAAGGCCTCCGTGAAAAACTGTTTTTT
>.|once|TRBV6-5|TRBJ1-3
CASSYSSALSGNTIYF
TGTGCCAGCAGTTACTCCTCAGCCCTCTCTGGAAACACCATATATTTT
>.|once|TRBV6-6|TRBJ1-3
CASSYGSSGNTIYF
TGTGCCAGCAGTTACGGGAGCTCTGGAAACACCATATATTTT
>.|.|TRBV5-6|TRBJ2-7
CASSFGPTYEQYF
TGTGCCAGCAGCTTCGGACCCACCTACGAGCAGTACTTC
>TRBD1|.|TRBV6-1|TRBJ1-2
CASSGDSYMRYGYTF
TGTGCCAGCAGTGGGGACAGTTATATGAGATATGGCTACACCTTC
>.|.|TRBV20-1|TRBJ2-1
CSARDGRGQFF
TGCAGTGCTAGAGATGGCAGGGGGCAGTTCTTC
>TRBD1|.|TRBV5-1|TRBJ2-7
CASSLADSDRAYEQYF
TGCGCCAGCAGCTTGGCCGATTCGGACAGGGCCTACGAGCAGTACTTC
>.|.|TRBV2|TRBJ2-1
CASKESSYNEQFF
TGTGCCAGCAAAGAGAGCTCCTACAATGAGCAGTTCTTC
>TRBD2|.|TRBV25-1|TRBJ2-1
CASSAETSGSLDEQFF
TGTGCCAGCAGTGCTGAGACTAGCGGGAGCCTAGATGAGCAGTTCTTC
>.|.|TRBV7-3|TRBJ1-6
CASSLTGISPLHF
TGTGCCAGCAGCTTAACAGGGATTTCACCCCTCCACTTT
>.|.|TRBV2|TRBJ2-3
CASSADSTDTQYF
TGTGCCAGCAGCGCAGACAGCACAGATACGCAGTATTTT
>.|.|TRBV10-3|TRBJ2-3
CAISAPTGADTQYF
TGTGCCATCAGTGCCCCGACTGGGGCAGATACGCAGTATTTT
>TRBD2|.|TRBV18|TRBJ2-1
CASSTSGFYNEQFF
TGTGCCAGCTCTACTAGCGGGTTTTACAATGAGCAGTTCTTC
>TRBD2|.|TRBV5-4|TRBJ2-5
CASSPELAPETQYF
TGTGCCAGCAGCCCCGAACTAGCGCCAGAGACCCAGTACTTC
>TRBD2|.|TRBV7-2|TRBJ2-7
CASSLGGTSGSYEQYF
TGTGCCAGCAGCTTAGGGGGGACTAGCGGCTCCTACGAGCAGTACTTC
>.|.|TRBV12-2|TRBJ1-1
CASRLDSGGRVETEAFF
TGTGCAAGTCGCTTAGATTCAGGGGGCCGGGTAGAAACTGAAGCTTTCTTT
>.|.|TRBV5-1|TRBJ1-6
CASSRGSINSPLHF
TGCGCCAGCAGCCGGGGATCGATTAATTCACCCCTCCACTTT
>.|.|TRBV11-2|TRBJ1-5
CASSFYRDEPQHF
TGTGCCAGCAGCTTTTATAGGGACGAGCCCCAGCATTTT
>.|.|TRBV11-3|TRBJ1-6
CASTSRANAPLHF
TGTGCCAGCACCTCCCGAGCCAATGCACCCCTCCACTTT
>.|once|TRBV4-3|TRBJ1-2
CASSPLLAGGYTF
TGCGCCAGCAGCCCCCTTCTTGCGGGTGGCTACACCTTC
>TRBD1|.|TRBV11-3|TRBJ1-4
CASSAGTADATNEKLFF
TGTGCCAGCAGCGCCGGGACAGCCGATGCAACTAATGAAAAACTGTTTTTT
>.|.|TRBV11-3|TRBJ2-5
CASSLRPGYQETQYF
TGTGCCAGCAGCCTAAGACCCGGGTATCAAGAGACCCAGTACTTC
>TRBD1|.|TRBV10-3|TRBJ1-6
CAIRGTAASPLHF
TGTGCCATCAGGGGGACAGCAGCTTCACCCCTCCACTTT
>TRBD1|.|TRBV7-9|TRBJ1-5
CASSLGQGGQPQHF
TGTGCCAGCAGCCTAGGACAGGGGGGACAGCCCCAGCATTTT
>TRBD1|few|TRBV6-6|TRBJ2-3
CASRGTGGADTQYF
TGTGCCAGCAGAGGGACAGGGGGCGCAGATACGCAGTATTTT
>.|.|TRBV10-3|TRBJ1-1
CAIRDFQGLTATEAFF
TGTGCCATTAGGGATTTCCAGGGCTTAACCGCCACTGAAGCTTTCTTT
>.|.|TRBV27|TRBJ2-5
CASSPPGGVGETQYF
TGTGCCAGCAGTCCCCCCGGAGGAGTAGGAGAGACCCAGTACTTC
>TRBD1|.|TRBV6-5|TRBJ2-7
CASSEYPTGEVEQYF
TGTGCCAGCAGCGAGTATCCGACAGGGGAGGTCGAGCAGTACTTC
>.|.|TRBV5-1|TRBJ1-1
CASRPRVNTEAFF
TGCGCCAGCAGACCGCGGGTGAACACTGAAGCTTTCTTT
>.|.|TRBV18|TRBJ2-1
CASSPGSPEQFF
TGTGCCAGCTCACCCGGGAGTCCTGAGCAGTTCTTC
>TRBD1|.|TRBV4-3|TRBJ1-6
CASSQSRQGNSPLHF
TGCGCCAGCAGCCAATCCCGACAGGGCAATTCACCCCTCCACTTT
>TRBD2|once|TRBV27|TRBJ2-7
CASSLLAGHYEQYF
TGTGCCAGCAGTTTATTAGCGGGACACTACGAGCAGTACTTC
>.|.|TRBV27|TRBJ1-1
CASSPRAFNTEAFF
TGTGCCAGCAGTCCACGGGCCTTTAACACTGAAGCTTTCTTT
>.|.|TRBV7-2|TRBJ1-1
CASGDRMNTEAFF
TGTGCCAGCGGCGACAGGATGAACACTGAAGCTTTCTTT
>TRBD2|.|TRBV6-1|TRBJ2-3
CASSEGLAGGDTQYF
TGTGCCAGCAGTGAAGGACTAGCGGGAGGAGATACGCAGTATTTT
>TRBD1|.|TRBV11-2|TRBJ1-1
CASSLMGTGAEAFF
TGTGCCAGCAGCTTAATGGGGACAGGGGCTGAAGCTTTCTTT
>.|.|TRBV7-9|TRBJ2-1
CASSHKSGYNEQFF
TGTGCCAGCAGTCACAAATCCGGCTACAATGAGCAGTTCTTC
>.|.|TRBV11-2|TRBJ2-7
CASSPQGGDYEQYF
TGTGCCAGCAGCCCACAGGGAGGAGACTACGAGCAGTACTTC
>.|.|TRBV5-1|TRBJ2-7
CASSLQPSGTSTYEQYF
TGCGCCAGCAGCTTACAACCGTCCGGGACATCGACCTACGAGCAGTACTTC
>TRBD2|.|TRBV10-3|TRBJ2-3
CGETSGFTDTQYF
TGTGGAGAGACTAGCGGGTTCACAGATACGCAGTATTTT
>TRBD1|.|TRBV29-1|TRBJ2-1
CSVRGKGQDRINEQFF
TGCAGCGTTCGAGGTAAAGGACAGGATCGTATCAATGAGCAGTTCTTC